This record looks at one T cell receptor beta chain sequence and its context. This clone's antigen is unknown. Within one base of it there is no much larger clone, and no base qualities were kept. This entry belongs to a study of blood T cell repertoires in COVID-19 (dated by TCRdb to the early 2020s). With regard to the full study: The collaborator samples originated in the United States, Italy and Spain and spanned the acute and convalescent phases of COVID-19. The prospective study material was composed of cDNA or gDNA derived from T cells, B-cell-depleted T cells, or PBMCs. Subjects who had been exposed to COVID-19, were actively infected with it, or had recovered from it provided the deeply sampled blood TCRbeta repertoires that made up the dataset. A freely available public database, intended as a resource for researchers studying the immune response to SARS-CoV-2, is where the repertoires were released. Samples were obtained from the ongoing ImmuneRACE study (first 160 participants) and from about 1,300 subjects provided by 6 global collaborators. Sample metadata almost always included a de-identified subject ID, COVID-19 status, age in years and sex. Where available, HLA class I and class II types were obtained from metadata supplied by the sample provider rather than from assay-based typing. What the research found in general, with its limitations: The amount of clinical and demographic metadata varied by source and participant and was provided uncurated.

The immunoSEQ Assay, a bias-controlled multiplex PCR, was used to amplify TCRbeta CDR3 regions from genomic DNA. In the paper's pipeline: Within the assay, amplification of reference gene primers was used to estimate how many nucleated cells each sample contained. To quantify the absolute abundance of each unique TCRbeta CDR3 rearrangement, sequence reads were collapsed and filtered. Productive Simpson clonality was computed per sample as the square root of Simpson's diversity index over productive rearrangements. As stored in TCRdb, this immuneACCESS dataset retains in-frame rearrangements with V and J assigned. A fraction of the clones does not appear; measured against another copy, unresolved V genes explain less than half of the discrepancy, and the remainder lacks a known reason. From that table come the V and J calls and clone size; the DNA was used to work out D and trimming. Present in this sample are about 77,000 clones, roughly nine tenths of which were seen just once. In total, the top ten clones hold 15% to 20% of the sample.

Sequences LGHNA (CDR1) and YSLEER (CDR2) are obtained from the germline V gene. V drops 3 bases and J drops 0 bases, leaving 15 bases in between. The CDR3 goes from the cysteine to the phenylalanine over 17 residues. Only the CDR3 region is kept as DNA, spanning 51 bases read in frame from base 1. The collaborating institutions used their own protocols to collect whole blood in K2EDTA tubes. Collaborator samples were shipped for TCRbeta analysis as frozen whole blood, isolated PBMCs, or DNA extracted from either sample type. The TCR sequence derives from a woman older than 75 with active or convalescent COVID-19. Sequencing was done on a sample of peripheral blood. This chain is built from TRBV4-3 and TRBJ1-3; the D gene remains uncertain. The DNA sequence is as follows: TGCGCCAGCAGCCAGAGCGCTCTAAACCCCTCTGGAAACACCATATATTTT. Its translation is CASSQSALNPSGNTIYF.